The text below deals with one T cell receptor (beta chain). Per germline, CDR1 SGHRS and CDR2 YFSETQ. The CDR3 has 16 amino acids. V shed 1 base and J 2 bases; nucleotides not matched to a gene: 2. Original processing notes: Reference gene primer amplification gave nucleated cell count estimates. TCRdb keeps only in-frame clones here, not all; method: immunoSEQ multiplex PCR. For V, J and clone size, that table is used; D and trimming come from the DNA. The sample holds over 150,000 clones, roughly 86% seen once. The data are from a study of blood T cell repertoires in COVID-19. V gene TRBV5-1 combines with J gene TRBJ2-7; 14 bases match TRBD2. The sample taken for sequencing was peripheral blood. The TCR sequence derives from a man aged 50 to 59 with active or convalescent COVID-19. In DNA form, the CDR3 reads TGCGCCAGCAGCTTGCGACTAGCGGGAGGGCCCTACGAGCAGTACTTC. Amino acids: CASSLRLAGGPYEQYF. The variable domain in full, completed from reference TRBV5-1 and TRBJ2-7, reads KAGVTQTPRYLIKTRGQQVTLSCSPISGHRSVSWYQQTPGQGLQFLFEYFSETQRNKGNFPGRFSGRQFSNSRSEMNVSTLELGDSALYLCASSLRLAGGPYEQYFGPGTRLTVT.